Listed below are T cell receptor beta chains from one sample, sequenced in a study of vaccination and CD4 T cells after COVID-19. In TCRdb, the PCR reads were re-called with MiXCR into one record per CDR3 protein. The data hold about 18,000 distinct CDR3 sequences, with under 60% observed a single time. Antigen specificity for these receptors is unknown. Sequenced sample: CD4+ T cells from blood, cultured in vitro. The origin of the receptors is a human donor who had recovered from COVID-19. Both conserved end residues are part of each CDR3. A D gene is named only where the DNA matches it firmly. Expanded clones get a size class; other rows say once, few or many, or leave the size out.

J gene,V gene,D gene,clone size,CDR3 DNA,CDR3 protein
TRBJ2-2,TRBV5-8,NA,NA,TGTGCCAGCAGCTTGCGGCCAGGGCTCACCGGGGAGCTGTTTTTT,CASSLRPGLTGELFF
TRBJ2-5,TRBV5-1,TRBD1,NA,TGCGCCAGCAGCCTCGCAACAGGGGGCGCAGAGACCCAGTACTTC,CASSLATGGAETQYF
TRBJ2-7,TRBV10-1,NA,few,TGCGCCAGCAGCGCAGGGCCCTACGAGCAGTACTTC,CASSAGPYEQYF
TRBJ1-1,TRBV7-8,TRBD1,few,TGTGCCAGCAGCTCCGACAGGGGGCTTAGGGGGACTGAAGCTTTCTTT,CASSSDRGLRGTEAFF
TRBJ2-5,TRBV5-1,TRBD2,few,TGCGCCAGCAGCACCGGGACTAGCCAGCAGGGCCAAGAGACCCAGTACTTC,CASSTGTSQQGQETQYF
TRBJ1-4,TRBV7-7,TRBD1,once,TGTGCTAGCAGCCCAGGGGGCGGTAGGGAAAAACTGTTTTTT,CASSPGGGREKLFF
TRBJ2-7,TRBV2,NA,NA,TGTGCCAGCAGTGTGGGTTACGAGCAGTACTTC,CASSVGYEQYF
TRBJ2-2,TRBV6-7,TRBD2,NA,TGTGCCAGCAGTCCGACCCCGACTAGCGGGAACACCGGGGAGCTGTTTTTT,CASSPTPTSGNTGELFF
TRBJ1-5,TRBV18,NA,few,TGTGCCAGCTCACCAACAGGGAGTAGCAATCAGCCCCAGCATTTT,CASSPTGSSNQPQHF
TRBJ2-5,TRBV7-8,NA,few,TGTGCCACCTTATGGGTTGCAGAGACCCAGTACTTC,CATLWVAETQYF
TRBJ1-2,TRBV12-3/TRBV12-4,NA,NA,TGTGCCAGCAGCCGGGGAGGGCCTGGGGACTATGGCTACACCTTC,CASSRGGPGDYGYTF
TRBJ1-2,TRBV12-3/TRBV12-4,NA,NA,TGTGCCAGCAGTTTAGTGAGGGGTGGCTACACCTTC,CASSLVRGGYTF
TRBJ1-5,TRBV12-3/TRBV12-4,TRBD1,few,TGTGCCAGCAGTCAGAAGGGGGCCATAAGCAATCAGCCCCAGCATTTT,CASSQKGAISNQPQHF
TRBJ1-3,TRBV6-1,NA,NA,TGTGCCAGCAGTGAACGGGGAAACACCATATATTTT,CASSERGNTIYF
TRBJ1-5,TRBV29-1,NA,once,TGCAGCGCCCGGGACACAGATCAGCCCCAGCATTTT,CSARDTDQPQHF
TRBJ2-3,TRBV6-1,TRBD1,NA,TGTGCCAGCAGTGAAGTTGGGACAGGTTGGACAGATACGCAGTATTTT,CASSEVGTGWTDTQYF
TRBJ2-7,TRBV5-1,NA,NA,TGCGCCAGCAGCGCGGGACCCACGGGACAGAGCTACGAGCAGTACTTC,CASSAGPTGQSYEQYF
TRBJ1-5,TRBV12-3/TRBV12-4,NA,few,TGTGCCAGCAGTTTGGCGGCACCGGAGCCCCAGCATTTT,CASSLAAPEPQHF
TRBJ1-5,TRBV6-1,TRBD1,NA,TGTGCCAGCAGTGAAAGGGGGCGCGATCAGCCCCAGCATTTT,CASSERGRDQPQHF
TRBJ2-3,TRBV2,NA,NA,TGTGCCAGCAGTGAAGGGATGGGCACAGATACGCAGTATTTT,CASSEGMGTDTQYF
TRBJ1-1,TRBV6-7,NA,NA,TGTGCCAGCAGTTTCCCTTTCGACTCACTTGTGGCCACTGAAGCTTTCTTT,CASSFPFDSLVATEAFF
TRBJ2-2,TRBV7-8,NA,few,TGTGCCAGCGTACAGGGGAGGAATCCCGGGGAGCTGTTTTTT,CASVQGRNPGELFF
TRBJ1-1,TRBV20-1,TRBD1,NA,TGCAGTGCTAGATCCGACAGGGACACTGAAGCTTTCTTT,CSARSDRDTEAFF
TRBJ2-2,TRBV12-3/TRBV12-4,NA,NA,TGTGCCAGCAGTCCCCCCGGGGAGCTGTTTTTT,CASSPPGELFF
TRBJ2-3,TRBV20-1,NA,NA,TGCAGTGCCCAGATAGGAAGGGGGAAGAGCACAGATACGCAGTATTTT,CSAQIGRGKSTDTQYF
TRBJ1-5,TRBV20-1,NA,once,TGCAGTGCTCCGGGGGTGGGAGATCAGCCCCAGCATTTT,CSAPGVGDQPQHF
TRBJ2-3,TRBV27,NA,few,TGTGCCAGCAGTCCCGTAGTAGGGTCCACAGATACGCAGTATTTT,CASSPVVGSTDTQYF
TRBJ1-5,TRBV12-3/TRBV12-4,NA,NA,TGTGCCAGCAGTTTCAGATTGGAGACAGCTACGGATCAGCCCCAGCATTTT,CASSFRLETATDQPQHF
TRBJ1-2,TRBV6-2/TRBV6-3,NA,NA,TGTGCCAGCAGTTACTCTATAACGCTTTTGGACAGAAATAACTATGGCTACACCTTC,CASSYSITLLDRNNYGYTF
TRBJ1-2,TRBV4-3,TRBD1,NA,TGCGCCAGCAGCCAACACCCCGGGACAGGGGGACTCTACACCTTC,CASSQHPGTGGLYTF
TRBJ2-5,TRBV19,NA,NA,TGTGCCAGTAGTTACGACAGTAGGGAGACCCAGTACTTC,CASSYDSRETQYF
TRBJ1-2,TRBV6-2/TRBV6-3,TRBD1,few,TGTGCCAGCAGTTTACAGGGGCTCTATGGCTACACCTTC,CASSLQGLYGYTF
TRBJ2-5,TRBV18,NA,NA,TGTGCCAGCTCACCGAGACAGCAAGAGACCCAGTACTTC,CASSPRQQETQYF
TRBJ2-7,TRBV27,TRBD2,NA,TGTGCCAGCAGTTTAATGGTACTAGCGGGAGGGTTTTCCTACGAGCAGTACTTC,CASSLMVLAGGFSYEQYF
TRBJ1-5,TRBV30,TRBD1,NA,TGTGCCTGGAGTGTCACAGGGGCTCGGCAGCCCCAGCATTTT,CAWSVTGARQPQHF
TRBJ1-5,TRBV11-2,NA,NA,TGTGCCAGCAGCTTGGAGTATGGGTCAGTTAATCAGCCCCAGCATTTT,CASSLEYGSVNQPQHF
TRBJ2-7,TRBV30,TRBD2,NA,TGTGCCTGGACACCGGGACTAAACTCCTACGAGCAGTACTTC,CAWTPGLNSYEQYF
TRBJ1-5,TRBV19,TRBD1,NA,TGTGCCAGTAGTTTAAGTCAGGGGGCCATTGTTCGGCCCCAGCATTTT,CASSLSQGAIVRPQHF
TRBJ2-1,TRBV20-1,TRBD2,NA,TGCAGTGCTAGGCCGGGACTAGGGGTGGGTAATGAGCAGTTCTTC,CSARPGLGVGNEQFF
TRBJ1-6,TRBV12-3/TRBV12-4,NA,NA,TGTGCCAGCAGCTCACAGGGAGGTGGATCACCCCTCCACTTT,CASSSQGGGSPLHF
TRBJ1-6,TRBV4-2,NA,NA,TGTGCCAGCAGCCCAGCGACCAATTCACCCCTCCACTTT,CASSPATNSPLHF
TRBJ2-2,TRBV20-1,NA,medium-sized,TGCAGTGCGCGCCGCGACTACACCGGGGAGCTGTTTTTT,CSARRDYTGELFF
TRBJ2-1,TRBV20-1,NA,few,TGCAGTGCTAAGAGACCCCAGGGGTCGAACGATGAGCAGTTCTTC,CSAKRPQGSNDEQFF
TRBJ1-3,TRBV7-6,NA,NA,TGTGCCAGCGGGCCTCGACAGGGAAACACCATATATTTT,CASGPRQGNTIYF
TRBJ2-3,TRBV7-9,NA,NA,TGTGCCAGCAGCCCAAAGCGGAGGGTTACAGATACGCAGTATTTT,CASSPKRRVTDTQYF
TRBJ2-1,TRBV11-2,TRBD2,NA,TGTGCCAGCAGCTCTAGCGGGAGTGGATACAATGAGCAGTTCTTC,CASSSSGSGYNEQFF
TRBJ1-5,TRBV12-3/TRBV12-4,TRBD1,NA,TGTGCCAGCAGTTTAGGACAGGGGATCTATCAGCCCCAGCATTTT,CASSLGQGIYQPQHF
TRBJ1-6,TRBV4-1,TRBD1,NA,TGCGCCAGCAGCCGATCGGACAGGGGGAACTCACCCCTCCACTTT,CASSRSDRGNSPLHF
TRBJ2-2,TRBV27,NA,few,TGTGCCAGCAGTTTGAAGGTTTTGGCACAACTGAACACCGGGGAGCTGTTTTTT,CASSLKVLAQLNTGELFF
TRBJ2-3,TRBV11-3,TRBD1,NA,TGTGCCAGCAGCACAGGGGGGACTACAGATACGCAGTATTTT,CASSTGGTTDTQYF
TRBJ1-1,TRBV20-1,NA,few,TGCAGTGCTAGTGCTGGGGGAGTGGGAAACACTGAAGCTTTCTTT,CSASAGGVGNTEAFF
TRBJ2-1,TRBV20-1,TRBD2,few,TGCAGTGCCCGACCGAGCGGGAGGGCCGACAATGAGCAGTTCTTC,CSARPSGRADNEQFF
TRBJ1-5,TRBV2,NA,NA,TGTGTCAGCAGTGTAGGTTGGTGGGGCAATCAGCCCCAGCATTTT,CVSSVGWWGNQPQHF
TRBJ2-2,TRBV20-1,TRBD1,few,TGCAGTGCTTCCGGACAGGGGGCGACCGGGGAGCTGTTTTTT,CSASGQGATGELFF
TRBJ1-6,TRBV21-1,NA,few,TGTGCCACAGGTACAGGGGAATCCTATAATTCACCCCTCCACTTT,CATGTGESYNSPLHF